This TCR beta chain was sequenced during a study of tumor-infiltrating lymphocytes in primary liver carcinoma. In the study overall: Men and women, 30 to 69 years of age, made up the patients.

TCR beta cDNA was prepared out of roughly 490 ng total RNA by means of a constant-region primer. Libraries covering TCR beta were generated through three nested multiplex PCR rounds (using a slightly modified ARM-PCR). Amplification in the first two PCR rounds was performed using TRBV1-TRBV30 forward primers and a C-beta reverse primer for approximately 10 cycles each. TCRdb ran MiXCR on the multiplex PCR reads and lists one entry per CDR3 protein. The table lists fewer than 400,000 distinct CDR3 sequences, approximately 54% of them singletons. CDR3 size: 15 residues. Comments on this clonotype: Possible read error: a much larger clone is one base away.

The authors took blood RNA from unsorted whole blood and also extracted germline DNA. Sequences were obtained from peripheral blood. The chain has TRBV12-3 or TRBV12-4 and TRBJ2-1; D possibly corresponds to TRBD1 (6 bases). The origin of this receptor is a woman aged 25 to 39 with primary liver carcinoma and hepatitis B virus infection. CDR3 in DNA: TGTGCCGGCAGTTTAGGGGGTCCTCAGTTGGATGAGCAGTTCTTC. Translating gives CAGSLGGPQLDEQFF.